The 20 T cell receptor beta chains below all came from one sample that was sequenced in a study of blood T cell repertoires in COVID-19. The assay was immunoSEQ multiplex PCR, and TCRdb's table has in-frame clones only and misses some. The sample consists of under 300,000 clones, about 68% of them appearing once. Material: peripheral blood. All receptors come from a woman older than 75 with acute or convalescent COVID-19.

The rearrangement links TRBV5-6 to TRBJ1-3; 8 nucleotides align to TRBD1. CDR1 and CDR2 (germline): SGHDT, YYEEEE. This CDR3 contains 17 residues. V gave up 2 bases and J gave up 2 bases; unmatched junction bases: 9. The CDR3 loop is CASSFGQGRGPGNTIYF. In DNA, the CDR3 is TGTGCCAGCAGCTTCGGACAGGGTAGAGGACCTGGAAACACCATATATTTT. The full variable domain, rest sourced from reference TRBV5-6 and TRBJ1-3, is DAGVTQSPTHLIKTRGQQVTLRCSPKSGHDTVSWYQQALGQGPQFIFQYYEEEERQRGNFPDRFSGHQFPNYSSELNVNALLLGDSALYLCASSFGQGRGPGNTIYFGEGSWLTVV.

The chain recombines TRBV5-1 with TRBJ2-1; tentative D call: TRBD1 (6 bases). The CDR3 length is 15 residues. CDR1 is SGHRS and CDR2 is YFSETQ in the germline V gene. The V end lost 1 base, the J end lost 15 bases, and 23 bases lay between the germline ends. The CDR3 coding sequence is TGCGCCAGCAGCTTGTGGTCCTCGTCTGGACAGAATCTGTTCTTC. Its translation is CASSLWSSSGQNLFF.

This sequence joins TRBV19 and TRBJ1-5; 8 bases match TRBD1. J gave up 7 bases and V 6 bases, and 8 bases lay outside the gene matches. Germline V gene sequence: CDR1 LNHDA, CDR2 SQIVND (reference sequence). There are 14 residues in the CDR3. The CDR3 sequence: CASSQTGVRQPQHF. CDR3 nucleotides: TGTGCCAGTAGCCAGACAGGGGTTCGACAGCCCCAGCATTTT.

This chain uses TRBV2 with TRBJ2-3; D gene ambiguous. Looked up from germline, CDR1 is SNHLY and CDR2 is FYNNEI. The CDR3 length is 13 residues. V dropped 6 bases and J dropped 3 bases, with 10 bases sitting between them. The CDR3 bases are TGTGCCAGCAGCGCGATCTTGACAGATACGCAGTATTTT. Translated: CASSAILTDTQYF.

The gene calls are TRBV7-3 and TRBJ1-1; 7 nucleotides match TRBD1. Germline V gives CDR1 SGHTA, CDR2 FQGTGA. The CDR3 runs 14 residues. The V gene end was trimmed by 2 bases and the J gene end by 4 bases; junction bases not matched to a gene: 4. The CDR3 protein is CASSLQGGGTEAFF. The CDR3, as DNA: TGTGCCAGCAGCTTACAAGGGGGCGGCACTGAAGCTTTCTTT. The whole variable domain, filled in from reference TRBV7-3 and TRBJ1-1, reads GAGVSQTPSNKVTEKGKYVELRCDPISGHTALYWYRQSLGQGPEFLIYFQGTGAADDSGLPNDRFFAVRPEGSVSTLKIQRTERGDSAVYLCASSLQGGGTEAFFGQGTRLTVV.

The chain has TRBV3-1 (or the pseudogene TRBV3-2) and TRBJ1-3; TRBD1 might be the D (5 bases). The CDR3 extends over 14 amino acids. V shed 0 bases and J shed 2 bases, with 5 bases lying between them. Germline V gene sequence: CDR1 LGHDT, CDR2 YNNKEL (reference sequence). CDR3 nucleotides: TGTGCCAGCAGCCAAGACAGGGCTGGAAACACCATATATTTT. It codes for CASSQDRAGNTIYF.

This clone was counted a few times. V and J are TRBV4-2 and TRBJ2-1, with 8 nucleotides matching TRBD2. CDR1 and CDR2 from the germline V gene are LGHNA and YNFKEQ. Trimming removed 0 bases from V and 8 bases from J; junction bases left unmatched: 6. The CDR3 contains 15 residues. CDR3 DNA: TGTGCCAGCAGCCAAGATTGGACTAGCTTCGATGAGCAGTTCTTC. Its translation is CASSQDWTSFDEQFF.

The rearrangement joins TRBV6-5 to TRBJ2-3; perhaps TRBD1 as D (6 bases). V lost 6 bases and J lost 6, with 13 bases in between. CDR3 length: 13 residues. Germline-derived CDR1 and CDR2 are MNHEY and SVGAGI. The CDR3 sequence is CASRWGRGDTQYF. The CDR3 DNA reads TGTGCCAGCAGGTGGGGCAGGGGCGATACGCAGTATTTT.

This clone was seen once. V is TRBV19 and J is TRBJ2-2; D remains unclear. Per germline, CDR1 LNHDA and CDR2 SQIVND (reference sequence). V was shortened by 6 bases and J by 6 bases, with 14 bases between the two germline ends. This CDR3 is 14 amino acids long. DNA of the CDR3: TGTGCCAGTAGCCGAGATACAGTGGCCGGGGAGCTGTTTTTT. Protein sequence: CASSRDTVAGELFF.

This chain uses TRBV11-2 with TRBJ1-2; 12 positions agree with TRBD1. V dropped 1 base and J dropped 7; count of bases not matched to a gene: 10. There are 17 residues in the CDR3. CDR1 is SGHAT, CDR2 FQNNGV, per germline. This CDR3 reads CASSLGPLGQGAGGYTF. CDR3 sequence (DNA): TGTGCCAGCAGCTTAGGGCCACTGGGACAGGGGGCTGGTGGCTACACCTTC. The full variable domain, its missing parts supplied by reference TRBV11-2 and TRBJ1-2, is EAGVAQSPRYKIIEKRQSVAFWCNPISGHATLYWYQQILGQGPKLLIQFQNNGVVDDSQLPKDRFSAERLKGVDSTLKIQPAKLEDSAVYLCASSLGPLGQGAGGYTFGSGTRLTVV.

The chain links TRBV5-5 to TRBJ1-4, with a weak D call TRBD1 (6 bases). V was shortened by 4 bases and J by 6 bases, with 16 bases between the two germline ends. CDR1 is SGHKS, CDR2 YYEKEE, per germline (reference sequence). The CDR3 loop spans 15 amino acids. CDR3 sequence reads: CASSPDSASYEKLFF. The DNA of the CDR3 is TGTGCCAGCAGCCCGGACAGTGCCTCCTATGAAAAACTGTTTTTT. Looking up the rest from reference TRBV5-5 and TRBJ1-4 gives the full variable domain: DAGVTQSPTHLIKTRGQQVTLRCSPISGHKSVSWYQQVLGQGPQFIFQYYEKEERGRGNFPDRFSARQFPNYSSELNVNALLLGDSALYLCASSPDSASYEKLFFGSGTQLSVL.

In the case of this clone: Mismatch with germline at one junction end may stem from a read error. The chain carries TRBV2 and TRBJ1-1; 8 bases are a match to TRBD1. Germline V gene lookup returns CDR1 SNHLY and CDR2 FYNNEI. This CDR3 contains 14 residues. The chain's CDR3 is CASSEGQVKTEAFF. CDR3 DNA sequence: TGTGCCAGCAGTGAGGGACAGGTGAAGACTGAAGCTTTCTTT.

The V and J genes are TRBV4-2 and TRBJ2-5, with TRBD2 matching 10 bases. This CDR3 has 16 residues. The V gene end was trimmed by 0 bases and the J gene end by 1 base; junction bases not matched to a gene: 2. CDR1 LGHNA and CDR2 YNFKEQ come from the germline V gene. CDR3 region: CASSQDGTSVQETQYF. The DNA for the CDR3 is TGTGCCAGCAGCCAAGATGGGACTAGCGTCCAAGAGACCCAGTACTTC.

The gene calls are TRBV6-5 and TRBJ1-2; 8 nucleotides align to TRBD1. This CDR3 contains 14 residues. V was pared by 0 bases and J by 8 bases, with 5 bases of the junction left unmatched. Germline values: CDR1 MNHEY, CDR2 SVGAGI. The CDR3 is CASSYSPRGLGYTF. In nucleotides, the CDR3 is TGTGCCAGCAGTTACTCACCCAGGGGGCTAGGCTACACCTTC.

The chain is built from TRBV25-1 and TRBJ1-1; no definite D call. The CDR3 spans 15 residues. V dropped 2 bases and J dropped 1 base, with 11 bases sitting between them. Per the germline V gene, CDR1 is MGHDK and CDR2 is SYGVNS. CDR3 protein: CASSEGGRPNTEAFF. The CDR3 coding sequence is TGTGCCAGCAGTGAAGGAGGCAGGCCGAACACTGAAGCTTTCTTT. The full variable domain, completed using reference TRBV25-1 and TRBJ1-1, is EADIYQTPRYLVIGTGKKITLECSQTMGHDKMYWYQQDPGMELHLIHYSYGVNSTEKGDLSSESTVSRIRTEHFPLTLESARPSHTSQYLCASSEGGRPNTEAFFGQGTRLTVV.

This clone occurred once. The rearrangement joins TRBV6-6 to TRBJ1-2; 12 nucleotides line up with TRBD1. Trimming removed 6 bases from V and 8 bases from J; junction bases left unmatched: 13. This CDR3 spans 16 amino acids. Germline CDR1 and CDR2: MNHNY and SVGAGI (reference sequence). The CDR3 nucleotides read TGTGCCAGCAGGAACTCCGGGACAGGGGGCGCACAGGGCTACACCTTC. Translation gives CASRNSGTGGAQGYTF.

CDR3 amino acids: CASSLGDRDRQPQHF. Written as DNA, the CDR3 is TGTGCCAGCAGCTTAGGGGACAGGGATCGACAGCCCCAGCATTTT. The chain has TRBV7-9 and TRBJ1-5, with TRBD1 identical over 9 bases. J was trimmed by 7 bases and V by 1 base; bases with no gene match: 5. Germline CDR1 is SEHNR and CDR2 is FQNEAQ (reference sequence). The CDR3 sequence is 15 residues long.

This chain connects TRBV7-2 to TRBJ2-1; 13 bases align to TRBD2. Germline CDR1 SGHTA, CDR2 FQGNSA. The V and J ends lost 1 base and 7 bases, in that order; junction bases with no gene match: 4. The CDR3 sequence is 16 residues long. CDR3 sequence reads: CASSLGLAGGLNEQFF. In DNA, the CDR3 is TGTGCCAGCAGCTTAGGACTAGCGGGAGGTTTAAATGAGCAGTTCTTC.

The chain joins TRBV20-1 to TRBJ1-5; D not certain. CDR3 length: 16 amino acids. The germline V gene has CDR1 DFQATT and CDR2 SNEGSKA (reference sequence). Deletions cut 3 bases from V and 3 bases from J, with 18 bases between. The CDR3 nucleotides are TGCAGTGCTAGTGCATGGGGATCAGCGGCCAATCAGCCCCAGCATTTT. Its protein is CSASAWGSAANQPQHF.

Many counts were recorded for this clone. The rearrangement uses TRBV18 and TRBJ1-5; tentative D call: TRBD1 (6 bases). The germline CDR1 and CDR2 sequences are KGHSH and LQKENI. The CDR3 sequence is 16 residues long. Deletions cut 3 bases from V and 3 bases from J, with 15 bases between. Here the CDR3 reads CASSPGTGLANQPQHF. The DNA for the CDR3 is TGTGCCAGCTCACCCGGTACAGGGTTGGCCAATCAGCCCCAGCATTTT.